A single T cell receptor beta chain is shown here with its context. The data are from a study of blood T cell repertoires in COVID-19. Overall study context: Researchers got acute and convalescent COVID-19 samples from the United States, Italy and Spain.

Under the authors' procedure: For nucleated cells, counts were estimated from reference gene primer amplification. The data were produced by immunoSEQ multiplex PCR, yet TCRdb's version contains in-frame clones alone and is incomplete. D and trimming were read from the DNA, whereas the V and J calls and clone size are those reported in that table. The repertoire holds about 420,000 clones, with 70% to 90% as singletons. Trimming took 4 bases from V and 1 from J, leaving 10 bases between them. Germline V gene lookup returns CDR1 MGHRA and CDR2 YSYEKL. This CDR3 spans 14 amino acids. The chain links TRBV4-1 to TRBJ2-5; D is uncertain. The sequenced sample consisted of peripheral blood. The sequence derives from a man younger than 35 with COVID-19, enrolled during active disease. The CDR3 nucleotides read TGCGCCAGCAGCCCCGGTGGCGGCCAAGAGACCCAGTACTTC. Protein: CASSPGGGQETQYF.